This TCR beta chain was sequenced during a study of OX40 agonist ivuxolimab in advanced cancers. Study in general: Patients received ivuxolimab, an agonistic anti-OX40 (CD134) antibody.

Repertoires were generated with immunoSEQ multiplex PCR, while TCRdb's copy carries only in-frame clones and drops some. The sample has 40,000 to 55,000 clones, about four fifths seen once. With 3 bases clipped from V and 3 bases from J, the junction kept 9 bases outside the gene matches. The CDR3 is 16 residues long. Per the germline V gene, CDR1 is MGHRA and CDR2 is YSYEKL. The rearrangement joins TRBV4-1 to TRBJ2-7, with 9 bases aligning to TRBD1. The receptor was isolated from an adult with an advanced solid tumor such as melanoma, head and neck, liver or kidney cancer. Sequencing was performed on CD4+ or CD8+ T cells sorted from blood, taken in a trial of the OX40 agonist ivuxolimab. The CDR3 DNA reads as TGCGCCAGCAGCCAGGCCCCGGGACAGGGATACTACGAGCAGTACTTC. This translates into CASSQAPGQGYYEQYF.